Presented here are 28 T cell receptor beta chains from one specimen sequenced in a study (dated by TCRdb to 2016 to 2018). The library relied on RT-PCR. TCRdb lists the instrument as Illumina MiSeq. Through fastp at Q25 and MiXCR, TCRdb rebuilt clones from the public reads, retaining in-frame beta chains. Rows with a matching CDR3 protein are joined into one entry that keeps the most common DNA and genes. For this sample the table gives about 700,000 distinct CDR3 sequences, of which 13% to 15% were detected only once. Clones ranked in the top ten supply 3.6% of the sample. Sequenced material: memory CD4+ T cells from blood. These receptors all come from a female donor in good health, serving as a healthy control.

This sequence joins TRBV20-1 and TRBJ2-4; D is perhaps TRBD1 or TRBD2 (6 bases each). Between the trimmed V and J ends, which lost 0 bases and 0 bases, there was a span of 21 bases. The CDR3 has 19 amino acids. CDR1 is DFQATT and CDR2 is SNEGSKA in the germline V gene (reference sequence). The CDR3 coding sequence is TGCAGTGCTAGAGAAGGGAGGACAGCTTTCACCCGAGCCAAAAACATTCAGTACTTC. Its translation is CSAREGRTAFTRAKNIQYF.

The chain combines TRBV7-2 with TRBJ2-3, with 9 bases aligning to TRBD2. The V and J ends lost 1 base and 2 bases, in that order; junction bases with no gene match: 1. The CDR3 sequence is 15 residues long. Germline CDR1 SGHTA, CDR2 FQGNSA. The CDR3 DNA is TGTGCCAGCAGCTTAGAGGGACTAGCCACAGATACGCAGTATTTT. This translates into CASSLEGLATDTQYF.

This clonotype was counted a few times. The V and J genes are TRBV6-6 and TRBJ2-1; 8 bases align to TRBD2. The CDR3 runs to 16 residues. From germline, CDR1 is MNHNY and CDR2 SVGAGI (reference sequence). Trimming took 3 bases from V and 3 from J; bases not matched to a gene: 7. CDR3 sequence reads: CASSYHGGRNYNEQFF. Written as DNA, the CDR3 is TGTGCCAGCAGTTATCATGGCGGGAGGAACTACAATGAGCAGTTCTTC.

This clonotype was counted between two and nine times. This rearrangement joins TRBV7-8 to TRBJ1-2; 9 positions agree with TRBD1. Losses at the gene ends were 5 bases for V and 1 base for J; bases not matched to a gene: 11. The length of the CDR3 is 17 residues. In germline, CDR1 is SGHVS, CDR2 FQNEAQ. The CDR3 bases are TGTGCCAGCAGCCGCCGGGGAGGGACAGGGCTTAACTATGGCTACACCTTC. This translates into CASSRRGGTGLNYGYTF.

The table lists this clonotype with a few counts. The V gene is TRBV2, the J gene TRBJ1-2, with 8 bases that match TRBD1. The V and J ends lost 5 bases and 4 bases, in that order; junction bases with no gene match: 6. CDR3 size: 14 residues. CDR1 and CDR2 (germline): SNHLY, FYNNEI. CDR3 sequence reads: CASSTPGGSYGYTF. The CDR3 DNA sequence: TGTGCCAGCAGTACCCCAGGGGGCAGCTATGGCTACACCTTC. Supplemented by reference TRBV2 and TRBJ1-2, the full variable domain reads EPEVTQTPSHQVTQMGQEVILRCVPISNHLYFYWYRQILGQKVEFLVSFYNNEISEKSEIFDDQFSVERPDGSNFTLKIRSTKLEDSAMYFCASSTPGGSYGYTFGSGTRLTVV.

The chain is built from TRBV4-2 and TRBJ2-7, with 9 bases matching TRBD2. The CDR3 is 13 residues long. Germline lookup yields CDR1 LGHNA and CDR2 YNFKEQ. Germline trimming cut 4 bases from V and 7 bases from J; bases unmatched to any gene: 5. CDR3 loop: CASSRSGREEQYF. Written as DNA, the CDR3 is TGTGCCAGCAGCCGTAGCGGGAGAGAAGAGCAGTACTTC.

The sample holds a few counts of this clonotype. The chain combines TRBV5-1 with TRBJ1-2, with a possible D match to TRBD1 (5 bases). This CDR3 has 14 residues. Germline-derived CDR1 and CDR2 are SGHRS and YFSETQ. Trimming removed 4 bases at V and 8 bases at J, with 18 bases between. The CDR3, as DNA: TGCGCCAGCAGCCAGAACCCCGGGACGTCAGGCTACACCTTC. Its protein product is CASSQNPGTSGYTF.

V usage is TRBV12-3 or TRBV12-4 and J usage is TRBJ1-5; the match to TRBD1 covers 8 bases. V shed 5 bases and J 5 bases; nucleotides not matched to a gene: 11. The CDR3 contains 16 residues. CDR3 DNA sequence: TGTGCCAGCAGTACTCTCCAGGGGGCATCTCATCAGCCCCAGCATTTT. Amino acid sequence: CASSTLQGASHQPQHF.

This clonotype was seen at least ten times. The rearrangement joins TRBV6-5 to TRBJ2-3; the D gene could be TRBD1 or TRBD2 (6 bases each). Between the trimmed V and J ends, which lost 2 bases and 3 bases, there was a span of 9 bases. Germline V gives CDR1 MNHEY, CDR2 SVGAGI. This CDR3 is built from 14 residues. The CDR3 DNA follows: TGTGCCAGCAGTTACACAGGGAGGACAGATACGCAGTATTTT. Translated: CASSYTGRTDTQYF.

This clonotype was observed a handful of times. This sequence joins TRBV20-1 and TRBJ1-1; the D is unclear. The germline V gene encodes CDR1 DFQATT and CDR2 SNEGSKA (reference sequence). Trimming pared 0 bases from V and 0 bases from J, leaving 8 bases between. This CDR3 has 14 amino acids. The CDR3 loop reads CSAREVKVNTEAFF. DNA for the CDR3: TGCAGTGCTAGAGAGGTAAAGGTGAACACTGAAGCTTTCTTT.

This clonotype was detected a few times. The CDR3 nucleotides read TGTGCCACCAGTGATACAACAGGCTCTGGGGCCAACGTCCTGACTTTC. It is translated as CATSDTTGSGANVLTF. The genes are TRBV24-1 and TRBJ2-6; D possibly corresponds to TRBD1 (5 bases). The germline V and J ends were trimmed by 3 bases and 0 bases, with 8 bases remaining between them. The CDR3 sequence is 16 residues long. CDR1 is KGHDR and CDR2 is SFDVKD in the germline V gene.

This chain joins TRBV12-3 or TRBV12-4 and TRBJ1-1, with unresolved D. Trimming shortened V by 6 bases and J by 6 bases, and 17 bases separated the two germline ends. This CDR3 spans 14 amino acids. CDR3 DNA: TGTGCCAGCAGCTCGAACTACGAAAACTCTGAAGCTTTCTTT. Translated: CASSSNYENSEAFF.

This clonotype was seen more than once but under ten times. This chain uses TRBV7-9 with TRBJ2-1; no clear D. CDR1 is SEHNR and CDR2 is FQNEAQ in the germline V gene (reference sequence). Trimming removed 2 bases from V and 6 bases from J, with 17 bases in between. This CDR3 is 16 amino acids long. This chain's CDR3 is CASSLRGESSTNEQFF. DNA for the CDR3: TGTGCCAGCAGCTTAAGAGGAGAGTCCAGTACCAATGAGCAGTTCTTC.

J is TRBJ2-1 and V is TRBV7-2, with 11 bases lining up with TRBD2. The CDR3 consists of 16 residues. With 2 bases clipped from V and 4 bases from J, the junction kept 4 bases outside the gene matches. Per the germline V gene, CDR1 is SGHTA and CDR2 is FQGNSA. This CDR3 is CASSLLAGGLYNEQFF. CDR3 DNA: TGTGCCAGCAGCTTACTAGCGGGGGGTCTTTACAATGAGCAGTTCTTC.

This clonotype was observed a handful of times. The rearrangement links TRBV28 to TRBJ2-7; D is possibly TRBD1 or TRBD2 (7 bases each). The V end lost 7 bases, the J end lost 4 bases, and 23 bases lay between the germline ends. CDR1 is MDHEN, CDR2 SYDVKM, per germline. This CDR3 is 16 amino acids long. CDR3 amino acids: CASTSPTGRGAYEQYF. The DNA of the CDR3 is TGTGCCAGCACCTCTCCGACAGGGAGGGGGGCTTACGAGCAGTACTTC.

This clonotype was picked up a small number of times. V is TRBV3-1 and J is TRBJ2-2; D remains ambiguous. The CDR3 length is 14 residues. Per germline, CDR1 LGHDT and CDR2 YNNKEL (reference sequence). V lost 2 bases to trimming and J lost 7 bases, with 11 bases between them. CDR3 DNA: TGTGCCAGCAGCCAAAATGGCGTCGACGGGGAGCTGTTTTTT. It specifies CASSQNGVDGELFF.

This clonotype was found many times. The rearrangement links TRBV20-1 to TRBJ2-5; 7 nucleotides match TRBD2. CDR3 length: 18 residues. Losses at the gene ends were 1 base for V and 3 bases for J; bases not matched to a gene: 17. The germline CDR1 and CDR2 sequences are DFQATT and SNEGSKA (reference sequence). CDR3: CSARGTFQRGWAKETQYF. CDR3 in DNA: TGCAGTGCTAGAGGAACCTTTCAGCGGGGATGGGCTAAAGAGACCCAGTACTTC.

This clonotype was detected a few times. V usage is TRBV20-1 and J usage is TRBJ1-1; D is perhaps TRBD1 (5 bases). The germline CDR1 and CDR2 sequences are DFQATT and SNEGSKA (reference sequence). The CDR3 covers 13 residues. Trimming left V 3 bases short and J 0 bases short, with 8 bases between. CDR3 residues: CSARGRMNTEAFF. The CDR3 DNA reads TGCAGTGCTAGGGGACGAATGAACACTGAAGCTTTCTTT.

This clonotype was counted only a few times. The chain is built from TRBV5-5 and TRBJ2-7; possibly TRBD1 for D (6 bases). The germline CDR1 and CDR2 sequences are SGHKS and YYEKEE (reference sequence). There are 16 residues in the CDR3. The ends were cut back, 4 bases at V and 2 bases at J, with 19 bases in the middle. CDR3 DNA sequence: TGTGCCAGCAGCAGGGGGAGAGCCGGGACCACCTACGAGCAGTACTTC. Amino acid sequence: CASSRGRAGTTYEQYF. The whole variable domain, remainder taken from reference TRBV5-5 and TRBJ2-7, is DAGVTQSPTHLIKTRGQQVTLRCSPISGHKSVSWYQQVLGQGPQFIFQYYEKEERGRGNFPDRFSARQFPNYSSELNVNALLLGDSALYLCASSRGRAGTTYEQYFGPGTRLTVT.

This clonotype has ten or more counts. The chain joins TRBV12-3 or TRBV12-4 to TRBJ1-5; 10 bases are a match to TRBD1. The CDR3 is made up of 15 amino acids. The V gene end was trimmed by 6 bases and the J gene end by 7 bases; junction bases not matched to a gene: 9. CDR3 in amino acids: CASSPTGGARQPQHF. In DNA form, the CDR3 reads TGTGCCAGCAGCCCGACAGGGGGCGCGCGCCAGCCCCAGCATTTT.

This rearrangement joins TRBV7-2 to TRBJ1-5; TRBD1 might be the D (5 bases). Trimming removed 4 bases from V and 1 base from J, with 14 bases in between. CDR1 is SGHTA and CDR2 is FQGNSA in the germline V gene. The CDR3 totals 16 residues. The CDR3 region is CASSSQRGISNQPQHF. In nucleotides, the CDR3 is TGTGCCAGCAGCTCACAAAGGGGAATAAGCAATCAGCCCCAGCATTTT.

CDR3 amino acids: CASSQYEGELFF. The CDR3 DNA reads as TGTGCCAGCAGCCAGTATGAGGGGGAGCTGTTTTTT. The V and J genes are TRBV7-6 and TRBJ2-2, with D unresolved. Trimming left V 5 bases short and J 8 bases short, with 9 bases between. In germline, CDR1 is SGHVS, CDR2 FNYEAQ. The CDR3 totals 12 residues. Filled out from reference TRBV7-6 and TRBJ2-2, the complete variable domain reads GAGVSQSPRYKVTKRGQDVALRCDPISGHVSLYWYRQALGQGPEFLTYFNYEAQQDKSGLPNDRFSAERPEGSISTLTIQRTEQRDSAMYRCASSQYEGELFFGEGSRLTVL.

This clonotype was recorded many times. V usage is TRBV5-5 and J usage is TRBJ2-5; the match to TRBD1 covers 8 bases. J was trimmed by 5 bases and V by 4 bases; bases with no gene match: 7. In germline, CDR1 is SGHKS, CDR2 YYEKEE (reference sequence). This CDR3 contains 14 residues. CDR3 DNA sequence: TGTGCCAGCAGCCCGGGACAGGTACTGGAGACCCAGTACTTC. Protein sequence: CASSPGQVLETQYF.

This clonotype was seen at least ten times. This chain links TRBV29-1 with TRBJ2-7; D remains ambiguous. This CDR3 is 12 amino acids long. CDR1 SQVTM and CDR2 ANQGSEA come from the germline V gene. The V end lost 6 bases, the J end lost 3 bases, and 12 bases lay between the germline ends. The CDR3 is CSVDGIDYEQYF. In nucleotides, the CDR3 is TGCAGCGTGGACGGAATCGACTACGAGCAGTACTTC.

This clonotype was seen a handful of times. The CDR3 loop is CARGGGAVYEQYF. CDR3 bases: TGTGCCAGGGGCGGGGGGGCCGTATACGAGCAGTACTTC. This rearrangement joins TRBV6-1 to TRBJ2-7, with 9 bases lining up with TRBD2. This CDR3 is built from 13 residues. The germline CDR1 and CDR2 sequences are MNHNS and SASEGT. The J segment lost 4 bases and the V segment lost 9 bases, leaving 7 bases of the junction unmatched.

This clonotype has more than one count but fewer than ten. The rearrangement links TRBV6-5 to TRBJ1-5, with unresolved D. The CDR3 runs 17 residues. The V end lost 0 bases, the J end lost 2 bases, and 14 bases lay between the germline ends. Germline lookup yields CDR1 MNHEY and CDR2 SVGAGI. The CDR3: CASSYSASPGGNQPQHF. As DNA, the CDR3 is TGTGCCAGCAGTTACTCGGCGTCTCCTGGGGGCAATCAGCCCCAGCATTTT.

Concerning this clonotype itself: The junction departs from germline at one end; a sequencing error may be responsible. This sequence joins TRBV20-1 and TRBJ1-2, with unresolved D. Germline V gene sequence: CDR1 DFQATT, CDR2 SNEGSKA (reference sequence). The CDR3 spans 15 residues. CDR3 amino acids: CSVRSPGPSNYGYTF. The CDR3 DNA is TGCAGTGTTAGATCTCCAGGACCTTCTAACTATGGCTACACCTTC.

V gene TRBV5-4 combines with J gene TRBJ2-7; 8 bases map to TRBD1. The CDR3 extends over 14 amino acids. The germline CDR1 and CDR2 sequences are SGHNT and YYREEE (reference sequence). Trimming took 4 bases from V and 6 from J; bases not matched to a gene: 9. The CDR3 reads CASSRTGKGREQYF. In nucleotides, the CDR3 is TGTGCCAGCAGCAGGACAGGGAAAGGGCGCGAGCAGTACTTC.